Listed below are T cell receptor beta chains from one sample, sequenced in a study of T cell repertoires in cytomegalovirus infection. The antigens for these receptors are not known. Each CDR3 protein is one row after TCRdb ran MiXCR on the reads. Of about 500,000 distinct CDR3 sequences in the sample, 33% were seen once. Sequenced here: cultured PBMCs, sampled from culture after CMV antigen stimulation. These receptors originate from a human donor in good health (CMV status not recorded). Some clones in this sample may be carry-over from other donors' samples. The CDR3 runs from the conserved cysteine through the conserved F or W. A D gene is named only where the DNA matches it firmly. A row's size may be missing; if present it is once, few, many or a size class.

j_call: TRBJ2-3; v_call: TRBV5-6; clone_size: .; d_call: TRBD2; cdr3_aa: CASSSGLADPDTQYF; cdr3_nt: TGTGCCAGCAGCTCGGGACTAGCGGATCCAGATACGCAGTATTTT
j_call: TRBJ2-1; v_call: TRBV12-3/TRBV12-4; clone_size: .; d_call: TRBD2; cdr3_aa: CASSRTSGETYNEQFF; cdr3_nt: TGTGCCAGCAGTCGGACTAGCGGAGAAACCTACAATGAGCAGTTCTTC
j_call: TRBJ2-3; v_call: TRBV7-3; clone_size: many; d_call: .; cdr3_aa: CASSSSSTDTQYF; cdr3_nt: TGTGCCAGCAGCTCCAGCAGCACAGATACGCAGTATTTT
j_call: TRBJ2-7; v_call: TRBV7-9; clone_size: few; d_call: TRBD1; cdr3_aa: CASTGQGPYEQYF; cdr3_nt: TGTGCCAGCACCGGACAGGGACCGTACGAGCAGTACTTC
j_call: TRBJ2-4; v_call: TRBV2; clone_size: .; d_call: .; cdr3_aa: CATNDVRGAKNIQYF; cdr3_nt: TGTGCCACCAACGACGTCAGGGGAGCCAAAAACATTCAGTACTTC
j_call: TRBJ2-1; v_call: TRBV28; clone_size: many; d_call: .; cdr3_aa: CASSFNEQFF; cdr3_nt: TGTGCCAGCAGTTTCAATGAGCAGTTCTTC
j_call: TRBJ2-3; v_call: TRBV7-8; clone_size: .; d_call: TRBD2; cdr3_aa: CASSSRRGREADTQYF; cdr3_nt: TGTGCCAGCAGCTCCCGGCGAGGGCGGGAGGCGGATACGCAGTATTTT
j_call: TRBJ2-1; v_call: TRBV6-2/TRBV6-3; clone_size: many; d_call: TRBD2; cdr3_aa: CASSGTSGSIWYNEQFF; cdr3_nt: TGTGCCAGCAGCGGGACTAGCGGGAGTATTTGGTACAATGAGCAGTTCTTC
j_call: TRBJ2-4; v_call: TRBV6-2/TRBV6-3; clone_size: .; d_call: TRBD1; cdr3_aa: CASSFTGTGGKNIQYF; cdr3_nt: TGTGCCAGCAGTTTTACCGGGACAGGGGGCAAAAACATTCAGTACTTC
j_call: TRBJ2-5; v_call: TRBV6-5; clone_size: few; d_call: .; cdr3_aa: CASSYGWSGQETQYF; cdr3_nt: TGTGCCAGCAGTTATGGATGGAGCGGTCAAGAGACCCAGTACTTC
j_call: TRBJ2-3; v_call: TRBV7-2; clone_size: many; d_call: .; cdr3_aa: CASSPSRSGGTDTQYF; cdr3_nt: TGTGCCAGCAGCCCTAGTAGGTCGGGAGGCACAGATACGCAGTATTTT
j_call: TRBJ1-5; v_call: TRBV27; clone_size: .; d_call: .; cdr3_aa: CASNPAGYSNQPQHF; cdr3_nt: TGTGCCAGCAACCCCGCAGGGTATAGCAATCAGCCCCAGCATTTT
j_call: TRBJ2-5; v_call: TRBV6-2/TRBV6-3; clone_size: few; d_call: TRBD2; cdr3_aa: CASRNGGSATQYF; cdr3_nt: TGTGCCAGCAGAAACGGGGGGTCCGCGACCCAGTACTTC
j_call: TRBJ2-3; v_call: TRBV12-5; clone_size: few; d_call: TRBD2; cdr3_aa: CASGLDVLAGGTDTQYF; cdr3_nt: TGTGCTAGTGGTTTGGACGTACTAGCGGGTGGCACAGATACGCAGTATTTT
j_call: TRBJ2-5; v_call: TRBV20-1; clone_size: once; d_call: TRBD2; cdr3_aa: CSQLPLTSGDIQETQYF; cdr3_nt: TGCAGTCAACTTCCCCTGACTAGCGGGGATATCCAAGAGACCCAGTACTTC
j_call: TRBJ2-5; v_call: TRBV6-1; clone_size: few; d_call: .; cdr3_aa: CASSLGPGRGQETQYF; cdr3_nt: TGTGCCAGCAGTTTGGGGCCGGGCAGGGGCCAAGAGACCCAGTACTTC
j_call: TRBJ1-4; v_call: TRBV27; clone_size: few; d_call: .; cdr3_aa: CASSFGPVSWEKLFF; cdr3_nt: TGTGCCAGCAGTTTCGGGCCGGTCTCCTGGGAAAAACTGTTTTTT
j_call: TRBJ2-3; v_call: TRBV7-2; clone_size: many; d_call: TRBD2; cdr3_aa: CASSPDLAGPDTQYF; cdr3_nt: TGTGCCAGCAGCCCTGATCTAGCGGGACCAGATACGCAGTATTTT
j_call: TRBJ1-1; v_call: TRBV5-1; clone_size: once; d_call: .; cdr3_aa: CASSVDSRTEAFF; cdr3_nt: TGCGCCAGCAGCGTGGACAGTCGCACTGAAGCTTTCTTT
j_call: TRBJ2-4; v_call: TRBV19; clone_size: .; d_call: .; cdr3_aa: CASFSESGLAKNIQYF; cdr3_nt: TGTGCCAGTTTCTCCGAGTCAGGGCTAGCCAAAAACATTCAGTACTTC
j_call: TRBJ2-5; v_call: TRBV5-5; clone_size: few; d_call: .; cdr3_aa: CASTPGWRPLETQYF; cdr3_nt: TGTGCCAGCACCCCGGGGTGGCGGCCGCTAGAAACCCAGTACTTC
j_call: TRBJ2-1; v_call: TRBV19; clone_size: .; d_call: TRBD2; cdr3_aa: CASRPGLAGEGYNEQFF; cdr3_nt: TGTGCCAGTAGACCGGGACTAGCGGGAGAGGGTTACAATGAGCAGTTCTTC
j_call: TRBJ1-5; v_call: TRBV5-5; clone_size: few; d_call: TRBD1; cdr3_aa: CASSVGQGNNQPQHF; cdr3_nt: TGTGCCAGCAGCGTGGGACAGGGTAACAATCAGCCCCAGCATTTT
j_call: TRBJ2-3; v_call: TRBV7-2; clone_size: .; d_call: .; cdr3_aa: CASSSDSLTQYF; cdr3_nt: TGTGCCAGCAGTTCCGACAGCCTTACGCAGTATTTT
j_call: TRBJ1-1; v_call: TRBV12-3/TRBV12-4; clone_size: few; d_call: .; cdr3_aa: CASSFGGIPEAFF; cdr3_nt: TGTGCCAGCAGTTTCGGGGGTATCCCTGAAGCTTTCTTT
j_call: TRBJ2-1; v_call: TRBV20-1; clone_size: few; d_call: .; cdr3_aa: CSARGGYNEQFF; cdr3_nt: TGCAGTGCTAGGGGCGGGTACAATGAGCAGTTCTTC
j_call: TRBJ2-1; v_call: TRBV7-9; clone_size: few; d_call: .; cdr3_aa: CASSLNRNEQFF; cdr3_nt: TGTGCCAGCAGCTTAAACCGTAATGAGCAGTTCTTC
j_call: TRBJ2-7; v_call: TRBV28; clone_size: .; d_call: TRBD2; cdr3_aa: CASSPSGDTYEQYF; cdr3_nt: TGTGCCAGCAGTCCTAGCGGAGACACCTACGAGCAGTACTTC
j_call: TRBJ2-3; v_call: TRBV10-3; clone_size: .; d_call: .; cdr3_aa: CAISDSSASDTQYF; cdr3_nt: TGTGCCATCAGTGATAGTAGTGCCTCAGATACGCAGTATTTT
j_call: TRBJ1-4; v_call: TRBV24-1; clone_size: few; d_call: TRBD1; cdr3_aa: CATSEGGTGNEKLFF; cdr3_nt: TGTGCCACCAGCGAAGGGGGGACAGGGAATGAAAAACTGTTTTTT
j_call: TRBJ2-1; v_call: TRBV18; clone_size: .; d_call: .; cdr3_aa: CASSPSAAERNEQFF; cdr3_nt: TGTGCCAGCTCACCATCCGCAGCGGAGAGAAATGAGCAGTTCTTC
j_call: TRBJ1-5; v_call: TRBV7-9; clone_size: few; d_call: TRBD1; cdr3_aa: CASSSGTGSSNQPQHF; cdr3_nt: TGTGCCAGCAGTTCCGGGACAGGGTCCTCAAATCAGCCCCAGCATTTT
j_call: TRBJ2-1; v_call: TRBV6-2/TRBV6-3; clone_size: large; d_call: .; cdr3_aa: CASDSGAPYNEQFF; cdr3_nt: TGTGCCAGCGACAGCGGAGCGCCCTACAATGAGCAGTTCTTC
j_call: TRBJ2-3; v_call: TRBV7-2; clone_size: many; d_call: TRBD2; cdr3_aa: CASGLAGTDTQYF; cdr3_nt: TGTGCCAGCGGACTAGCGGGTACCGATACGCAGTATTTT
j_call: TRBJ1-4; v_call: TRBV12-3/TRBV12-4; clone_size: few; d_call: TRBD1; cdr3_aa: CASIPGQHNEKLFF; cdr3_nt: TGTGCCAGCATCCCGGGACAGCATAATGAAAAACTGTTTTTT
j_call: TRBJ2-5; v_call: TRBV7-9; clone_size: few; d_call: TRBD2; cdr3_aa: CASSLVGLAGGPEQETQYF; cdr3_nt: TGTGCCAGCAGCTTAGTGGGCCTAGCGGGAGGGCCGGAGCAAGAGACCCAGTACTTC
j_call: TRBJ1-2; v_call: TRBV12-3/TRBV12-4; clone_size: once; d_call: .; cdr3_aa: CASSGGKVGYTF; cdr3_nt: TGTGCCAGCAGTGGGGGAAAGGTCGGCTACACCTTC
j_call: TRBJ2-1; v_call: TRBV2; clone_size: .; d_call: .; cdr3_aa: CASGGSGTLSYNEQFF; cdr3_nt: TGTGCCAGCGGGGGGTCCGGGACTCTCTCCTACAATGAGCAGTTCTTC
j_call: TRBJ1-1; v_call: TRBV10-3; clone_size: few; d_call: .; cdr3_aa: CAISESRASNTEAFF; cdr3_nt: TGTGCCATCAGTGAGTCCAGGGCAAGTAACACTGAAGCTTTCTTT
j_call: TRBJ1-4; v_call: TRBV30; clone_size: .; d_call: .; cdr3_aa: CAWSTGLVRGNEKLFF; cdr3_nt: TGTGCCTGGAGTACCGGCCTAGTTCGGGGTAATGAAAAACTGTTTTTT
j_call: TRBJ2-1; v_call: TRBV7-2; clone_size: many; d_call: .; cdr3_aa: CASSLTLDDEQFF; cdr3_nt: TGTGCCAGCAGCTTAACTTTGGACGATGAGCAGTTCTTC
j_call: TRBJ1-4; v_call: TRBV20-1; clone_size: .; d_call: .; cdr3_aa: CSAEGHLEKLFF; cdr3_nt: TGCAGTGCAGAAGGACACCTCGAAAAACTGTTTTTT
j_call: TRBJ2-5; v_call: TRBV11-3; clone_size: once; d_call: .; cdr3_aa: CASSIREGGKETQYF; cdr3_nt: TGTGCCAGCAGTATACGCGAGGGCGGAAAAGAGACCCAGTACTTC
j_call: TRBJ1-5; v_call: TRBV6-1; clone_size: few; d_call: .; cdr3_aa: CASGRPPQHF; cdr3_nt: TGTGCCAGCGGCCGGCCGCCCCAGCATTTT